This T cell receptor beta chain was retrieved from a study of T cells in Graves' hyperthyroidism and ophthalmopathy. The sample holds many counts of this clonotype. The germline V and J ends were trimmed by 3 bases and 2 bases, with 11 bases remaining between them. Germline CDR1 is DFQATT and CDR2 is SNEGSKA (reference sequence). The CDR3 has 14 amino acids. The investigators amplified TCR beta CDR3 regions from RNA transcripts. The HTBI primer set drove a first-round RT-PCR of the TCR CDR3. Each CDR3 protein gets one entry after TCRdb re-called the multiplex PCR reads with MiXCR. The sample consists of under 300,000 distinct CDR3 sequences, over 12% of them appearing once.

Specimen: blood. J is TRBJ2-1 and V is TRBV20-1; D not resolved. The sequence came from a woman in her fifties or sixties with Graves' hyperthyroidism that later progressed to Graves' ophthalmopathy. CDR3 nucleotide sequence: TGCAGTGCTAGTAGGCTAGGACCCTACAATGAGCAGTTCTTC. This translates into CSASRLGPYNEQFF.